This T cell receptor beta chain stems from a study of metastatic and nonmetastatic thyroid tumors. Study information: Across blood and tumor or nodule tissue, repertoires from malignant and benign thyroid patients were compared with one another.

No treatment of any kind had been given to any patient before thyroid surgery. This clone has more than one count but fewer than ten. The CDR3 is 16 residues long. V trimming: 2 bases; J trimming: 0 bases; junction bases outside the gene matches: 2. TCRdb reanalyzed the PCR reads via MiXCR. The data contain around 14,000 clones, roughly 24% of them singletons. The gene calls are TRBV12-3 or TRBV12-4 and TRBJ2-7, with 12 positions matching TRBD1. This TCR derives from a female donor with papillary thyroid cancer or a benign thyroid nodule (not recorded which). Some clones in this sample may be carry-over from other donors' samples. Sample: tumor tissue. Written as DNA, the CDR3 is TGTGCCAGCAGTTTAAGGGACAGGGGGCCCTCCTACGAGCAGTACTTC. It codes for CASSLRDRGPSYEQYF.